These 20 T cell receptor beta chains originate from one sample sequenced in a study of T-cell reconstitution after alpha-beta-depleted transplantation in children. TCRbeta library preparation incorporated unique molecular identifiers. TCRdb re-called the PCR reads through MiXCR, storing one row per CDR3 protein. In the table there are 750,000 to 950,000 distinct CDR3 sequences, about 15% of which are singletons. The sample consisted of PBMCs, mostly from graft donor cells, taken 360 days after TCRalphabeta/CD19-depleted stem cell transplant. These receptors were obtained from a male patient aged 10-17 years who had a stem cell transplant for acute lymphoblastic leukemia, so the T cells may come from the graft donor.

This clonotype has ten or more counts. This chain links TRBV11-2 with TRBJ2-1, with D possibly matching TRBD2 (5 bases). With 1 base removed from V and 2 bases from J, the gap between germline ends came to 9 bases. The germline V gene has CDR1 SGHAT and CDR2 FQNNGV. This CDR3 comprises 15 residues. The CDR3 coding sequence is TGTGCCAGCAGCTTAGGTGGACTCCCCTACAATGAGCAGTTCTTC. It is translated as CASSLGGLPYNEQFF.

This clonotype was detected only a few times. This rearrangement joins TRBV5-1 to TRBJ1-1, with 9 bases aligning to TRBD1. The CDR3 has 13 amino acids. Losses at the gene ends were 7 bases for V and 5 bases for J; bases not matched to a gene: 6. Germline assignment: CDR1 SGHRS and CDR2 YFSETQ. DNA of the CDR3: TGCGCCAGCCACAGGGGGCGAAAAACTGAAGCTTTCTTT. It yields the protein CASHRGRKTEAFF.

The chain is built from TRBV5-1 and TRBJ2-7; D gene ambiguous. Trimming took off 4 bases at V and 2 bases at J, with 10 bases between the two ends. CDR1 SGHRS and CDR2 YFSETQ come from the germline V gene. CDR3 size: 13 residues. The CDR3 nucleotides are TGCGCCAGCAGCGCCCCTGACGCCTACGAGCAGTACTTC. This encodes CASSAPDAYEQYF.

About this clonotype: Here the CDR3 omits its conserved ending phenylalanine or tryptophan, so a read error is the likely source. The chain joins TRBV6-1 to TRBJ2-7; possibly TRBD1 for D (6 bases). This CDR3 spans 15 amino acids. Germline V gene lookup returns CDR1 MNHNS and CDR2 SASEGT. Trimming removed 5 bases at V and 5 bases at J, with 19 bases between. CDR3 sequence reads: CASSKNPGANHEQYY. The CDR3 DNA sequence: TGTGCCAGCAGTAAGAATCCAGGGGCGAACCACGAGCAGTACTAC.

This clonotype came up many times. V is TRBV29-1 and J is TRBJ2-7, with D possibly TRBD2 on 6 matching bases. V was clipped by 7 bases and J by 2 bases, with 18 bases between them. Germline V lookup: CDR1 SQVTM, CDR2 ANQGSEA. The CDR3 extends over 14 amino acids. The CDR3: CSALTGTWTYEQYF. For the CDR3, the DNA is TGCAGCGCACTTACGGGGACTTGGACCTACGAGCAGTACTTC.

This clonotype was seen more than once but under ten times. V gene TRBV28 combines with J gene TRBJ2-7; D unclear. The CDR3 is 15 amino acids. Per the germline V gene, CDR1 is MDHEN and CDR2 is SYDVKM. With 5 bases removed from V and 3 bases from J, the gap between germline ends came to 17 bases. The CDR3 region is CASSLQVGIFYEQYF. The DNA for the CDR3 is TGTGCCAGCAGTCTGCAGGTTGGAATTTTCTACGAGCAGTACTTC.

DNA for the CDR3: TGTGCCAGCAGCACTAGCGGGCGCACGAATGAGCAGTTCTTC. Its protein is CASSTSGRTNEQFF. The chain joins TRBV7-2 to TRBJ2-1; 9 positions match TRBD2. The CDR3 loop spans 14 amino acids. Germline CDR1 SGHTA, CDR2 FQGNSA. V shed 5 bases, J shed 7 bases, and the junction held 6 bases outside the gene matches.

This clonotype was seen only a few times. V gene TRBV4-1 combines with J gene TRBJ2-3; 11 bases match TRBD2. CDR3 size: 16 residues. The V segment lost 4 bases and the J segment 4 bases; nucleotides outside the gene matches: 7. Germline CDR1 reads MGHRA; CDR2 reads YSYEKL. The CDR3 is CASSRRTSGSADTQYF. The CDR3 nucleotides are TGCGCCAGCAGCCGGAGAACTAGCGGGAGTGCAGATACGCAGTATTTT.

This sequence joins TRBV11-2 and TRBJ2-1; weak D call: TRBD2 (6 bases). Germline V gives CDR1 SGHAT, CDR2 FQNNGV. Trimming removed 5 bases at V and 5 bases at J, with 19 bases between. This CDR3 is 16 amino acids long. The CDR3 region has the DNA TGTGCCAGCAGCATCAGTCCGTGGCGGGAAAACAATGAGCAGTTCTTC. This translates into CASSISPWRENNEQFF. The whole variable domain, filled in from reference TRBV11-2 and TRBJ2-1, reads EAGVAQSPRYKIIEKRQSVAFWCNPISGHATLYWYQQILGQGPKLLIQFQNNGVVDDSQLPKDRFSAERLKGVDSTLKIQPAKLEDSAVYLCASSISPWRENNEQFFGPGTRLTVL.

This sequence joins TRBV15 and TRBJ1-5, with unresolved D. V was cut by 1 base and J by 7 bases, with 5 bases left in between. The CDR3 covers 12 residues. Germline loops: CDR1 LNHNV, CDR2 YYDKDF (reference sequence). The CDR3 DNA reads as TGTGCCACCAGCAGAGGTGGACAGCCCCAGCATTTT. It codes for CATSRGGQPQHF.

This clonotype has more than one count but fewer than ten. The CDR3 DNA is TGTGCCAGCAGTTTAGCCCCGGGTCCCAACACTGAAGCTTTCTTT. Its protein product is CASSLAPGPNTEAFF. The chain carries TRBV12-3 or TRBV12-4 and TRBJ1-1; the D is unclear. The CDR3 sequence is 15 residues long. V gave up 0 bases and J gave up 2 bases, with 10 bases separating them.

This clonotype was counted between two and nine times. The chain has TRBV6-5 and TRBJ1-6; D gene ambiguous. The CDR3 length is 14 residues. CDR1 MNHEY and CDR2 SVGAGI come from the germline V gene. V gave up 2 bases and J gave up 9 bases, with 11 bases separating them. The CDR3 here is CASSYLGVVSPLHF. CDR3 nucleotides: TGTGCCAGCAGTTACCTCGGGGTAGTTTCACCCCTCCACTTT.

This clonotype was observed many times. The chain is built from TRBV4-1 and TRBJ2-7, with 8 bases aligning to TRBD2. V was pared by 3 bases and J by 5 bases, with 6 bases of the junction left unmatched. The CDR3 totals 14 residues. Germline V gene data show CDR1 as MGHRA and CDR2 as YSYEKL. The CDR3, as DNA: TGCGCCAGCAGCCAGATAGCGGGAATCCACGAGCAGTACTTC. Translating gives CASSQIAGIHEQYF.

The J gene is TRBJ2-6, the V gene TRBV6-5; D might be TRBD2 (7 bases). Between the trimmed V and J ends, which lost 4 bases and 2 bases, there was a span of 12 bases. Germline-derived CDR1 and CDR2 are MNHEY and SVGAGI. This CDR3 contains 16 residues. CDR3 sequence: CASSSRGAAGANVLTF. Written as DNA, the CDR3 is TGTGCCAGCAGTTCCCGGGGGGCAGCTGGGGCCAACGTCCTGACTTTC.

This clonotype appeared a single time. The V gene is TRBV5-4, the J gene TRBJ2-1; possibly TRBD2 for D (7 bases). Trimming stripped 0 bases from V and 4 bases from J, with 14 bases between. Germline CDR1 SGHNT, CDR2 YYREEE (reference sequence). The CDR3 has 16 amino acids. CDR3 in amino acids: CASSLAGGLRYNEQFF. CDR3 in DNA: TGTGCCAGCAGCTTGGCCGGGGGGCTCCGGTACAATGAGCAGTTCTTC. Filled out from reference TRBV5-4 and TRBJ2-1, the complete variable domain reads ETGVTQSPTHLIKTRGQQVTLRCSSQSGHNTVSWYQQALGQGPQFIFQYYREEENGRGNFPPRFSGLQFPNYSSELNVNALELDDSALYLCASSLAGGLRYNEQFFGPGTRLTVL.

The chain joins TRBV27 to TRBJ2-1; D gene unclear. Germline CDR1 is MNHEY and CDR2 is SMNVEV (reference sequence). The V gene lost 2 bases and the J gene lost 1 base, with 21 bases spanning the gap. The length of the CDR3 is 19 residues. The CDR3 sequence: CASSLLSSGRWTSYNEQFF. The CDR3 bases are TGTGCCAGCAGTTTACTATCGAGTGGTCGGTGGACGTCCTACAATGAGCAGTTCTTC.

This clonotype was seen more than once but under ten times. The chain has TRBV5-5 and TRBJ2-1; 7 positions match TRBD1. Germline V lookup: CDR1 SGHKS, CDR2 YYEKEE (reference sequence). The junction had 5 bases not matched to a gene; V was cut back by 5 bases and J by 9 bases. The CDR3 runs 12 residues. As DNA, the CDR3 is TGTGCCAGCAGGACAGGGTTCGGTGAGCAGTTCTTC. This gives the protein CASRTGFGEQFF.

The genes are TRBV7-2 and TRBJ2-1; 8 nucleotides match TRBD2. The CDR3 covers 16 residues. CDR1 and CDR2 (germline): SGHTA, FQGNSA. Germline trimming cut 2 bases from V and 7 bases from J; bases unmatched to any gene: 10. The CDR3 nucleotides are TGTGCCAGCAGCTTAATACCAGCGGGAGTTGGTAATGAGCAGTTCTTC. Amino acids: CASSLIPAGVGNEQFF.

The V call is TRBV5-1, the J call TRBJ2-4; D possibly corresponds to TRBD1 (7 bases). Germline assignment: CDR1 SGHRS and CDR2 YFSETQ. This CDR3 has 15 residues. V dropped 7 bases and J dropped 4 bases, with 18 bases sitting between them. The CDR3 protein is CASSLGGTEKNIQYF. DNA for the CDR3: TGCGCCAGCTCCCTTGGGGGGACAGAAAAAAACATTCAGTACTTC.

This clonotype was seen more than once but under ten times. The chain couples TRBV27 to TRBJ2-3, with D unresolved. V lost 5 bases and J 2 bases, leaving 11 bases between the germline ends. The CDR3 runs 14 residues. Germline V gene lookup returns CDR1 MNHEY and CDR2 SMNVEV (reference sequence). Here the CDR3 DNA reads TGTGCCAGCAGTCCCCCCGGGTACACAGATACGCAGTATTTT. Its protein is CASSPPGYTDTQYF.